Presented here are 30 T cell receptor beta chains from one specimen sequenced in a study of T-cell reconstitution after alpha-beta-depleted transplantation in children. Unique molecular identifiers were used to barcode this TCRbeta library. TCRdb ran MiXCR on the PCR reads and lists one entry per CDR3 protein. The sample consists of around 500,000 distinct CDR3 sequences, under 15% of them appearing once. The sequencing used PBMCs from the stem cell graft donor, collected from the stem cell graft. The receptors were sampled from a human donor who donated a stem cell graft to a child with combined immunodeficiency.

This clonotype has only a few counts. The CDR3 DNA reads TGTGCCAGCAGTCCCCCGGGACAGGGAAGATCACCCCTCCACTTT. Protein: CASSPPGQGRSPLHF. The chain recombines TRBV27 with TRBJ1-6; 9 bases match TRBD1. The CDR3 covers 15 residues. With 5 bases clipped from V and 10 bases from J, the junction kept 9 bases outside the gene matches. Germline loops: CDR1 MNHEY, CDR2 SMNVEV (reference sequence).

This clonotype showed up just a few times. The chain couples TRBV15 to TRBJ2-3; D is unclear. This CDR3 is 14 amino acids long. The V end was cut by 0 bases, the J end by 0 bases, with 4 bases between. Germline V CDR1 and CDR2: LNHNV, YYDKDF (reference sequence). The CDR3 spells CATSRDPSTDTQYF. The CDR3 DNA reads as TGTGCCACCAGCAGAGATCCCAGCACAGATACGCAGTATTTT.

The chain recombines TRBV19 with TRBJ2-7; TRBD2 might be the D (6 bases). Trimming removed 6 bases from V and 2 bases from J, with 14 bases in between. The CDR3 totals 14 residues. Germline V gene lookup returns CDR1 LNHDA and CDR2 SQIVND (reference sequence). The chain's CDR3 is CASRMVADTYEQYF. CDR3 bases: TGTGCCAGTAGAATGGTAGCGGATACCTACGAGCAGTACTTC.

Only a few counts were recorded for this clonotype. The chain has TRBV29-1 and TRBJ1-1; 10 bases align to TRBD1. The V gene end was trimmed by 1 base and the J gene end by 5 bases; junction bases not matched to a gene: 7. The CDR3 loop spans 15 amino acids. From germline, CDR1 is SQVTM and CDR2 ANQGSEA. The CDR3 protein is CSVEVPGTGATEAFF. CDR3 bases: TGCAGCGTTGAAGTACCCGGGACAGGGGCTACTGAAGCTTTCTTT.

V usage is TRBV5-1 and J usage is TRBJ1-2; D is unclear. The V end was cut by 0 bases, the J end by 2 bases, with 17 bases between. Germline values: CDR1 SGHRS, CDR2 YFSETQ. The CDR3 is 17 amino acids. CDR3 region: CASSLAFSTKANYGYTF. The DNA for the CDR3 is TGCGCCAGCAGCTTGGCCTTCTCGACAAAGGCGAACTATGGCTACACCTTC.

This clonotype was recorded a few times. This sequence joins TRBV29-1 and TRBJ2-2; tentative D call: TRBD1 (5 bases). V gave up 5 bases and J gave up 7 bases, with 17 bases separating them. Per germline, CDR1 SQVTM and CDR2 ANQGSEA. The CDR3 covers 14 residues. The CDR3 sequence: CSVNQGGMGGELFF. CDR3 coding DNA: TGCAGCGTTAACCAGGGTGGTATGGGCGGGGAGCTGTTTTTT.

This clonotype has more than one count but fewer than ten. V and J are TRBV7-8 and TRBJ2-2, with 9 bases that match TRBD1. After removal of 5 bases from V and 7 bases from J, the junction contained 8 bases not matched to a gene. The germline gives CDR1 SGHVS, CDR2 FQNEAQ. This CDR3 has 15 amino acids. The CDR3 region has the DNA TGTGCCAGCAGCCGAACAGGGGGCGAGTTCGGGGAGCTGTTTTTT. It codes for CASSRTGGEFGELFF.

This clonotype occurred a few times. This CDR3 reads CASSHLGQNSYEQYF. The CDR3, as DNA: TGCGCCAGCAGCCACTTGGGACAGAACTCCTACGAGCAGTACTTC. The rearrangement uses TRBV4-3 and TRBJ2-7; 7 positions agree with TRBD1. V lost 3 bases, J lost 0 bases, and 5 bases stayed unmatched. Germline CDR1 reads LGHNA; CDR2 reads YSLEER. This CDR3 contains 15 residues.

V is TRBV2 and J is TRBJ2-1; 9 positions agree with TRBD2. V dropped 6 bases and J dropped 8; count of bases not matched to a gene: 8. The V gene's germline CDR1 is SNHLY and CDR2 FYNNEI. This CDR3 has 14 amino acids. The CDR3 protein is CASRGSGSNHEQFF. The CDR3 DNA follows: TGTGCCAGCAGGGGTAGCGGGAGTAACCATGAGCAGTTCTTC.

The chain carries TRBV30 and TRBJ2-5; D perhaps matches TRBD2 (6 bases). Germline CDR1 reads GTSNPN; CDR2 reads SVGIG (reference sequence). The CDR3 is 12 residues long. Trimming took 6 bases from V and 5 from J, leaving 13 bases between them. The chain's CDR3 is CACGTLRETQYF. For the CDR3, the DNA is TGTGCCTGTGGGACTTTGAGGGAGACCCAGTACTTC.

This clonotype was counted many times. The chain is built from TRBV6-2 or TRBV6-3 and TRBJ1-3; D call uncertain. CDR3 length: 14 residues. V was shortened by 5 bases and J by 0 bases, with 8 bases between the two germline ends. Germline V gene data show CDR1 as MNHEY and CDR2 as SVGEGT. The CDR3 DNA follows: TGTGCCAGCAGTGTGGAGAGCTCTGGAAACACCATATATTTT. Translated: CASSVESSGNTIYF.

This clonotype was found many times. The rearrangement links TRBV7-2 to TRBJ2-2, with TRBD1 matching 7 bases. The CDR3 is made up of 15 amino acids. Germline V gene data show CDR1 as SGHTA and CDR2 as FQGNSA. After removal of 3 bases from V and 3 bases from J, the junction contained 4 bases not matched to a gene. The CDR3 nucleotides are TGTGCCAGCAGCTTTACGGGACAGCACACCGGGGAGCTGTTTTTT. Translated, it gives CASSFTGQHTGELFF.

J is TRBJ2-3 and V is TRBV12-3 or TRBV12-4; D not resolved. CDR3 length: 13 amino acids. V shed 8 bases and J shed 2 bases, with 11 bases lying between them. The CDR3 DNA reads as TGTGCCAGCGGGTTGGATCACACAGATACGCAGTATTTT. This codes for CASGLDHTDTQYF.

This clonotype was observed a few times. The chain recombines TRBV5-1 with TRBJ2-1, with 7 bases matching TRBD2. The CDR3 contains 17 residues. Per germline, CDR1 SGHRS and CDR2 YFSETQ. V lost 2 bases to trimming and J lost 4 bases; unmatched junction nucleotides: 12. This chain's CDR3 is CASSFSTPGLQYNEQFF. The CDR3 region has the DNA TGCGCCAGCAGCTTTTCCACCCCGGGACTACAATACAATGAGCAGTTCTTC.

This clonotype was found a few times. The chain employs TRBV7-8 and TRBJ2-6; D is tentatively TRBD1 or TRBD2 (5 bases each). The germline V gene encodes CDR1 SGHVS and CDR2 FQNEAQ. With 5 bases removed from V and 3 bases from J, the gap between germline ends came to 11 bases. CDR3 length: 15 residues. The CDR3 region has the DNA TGTGCCAGCAGCCTCGCTGGGGGTGGGGCCAACGTCCTGACTTTC. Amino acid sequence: CASSLAGGGANVLTF.

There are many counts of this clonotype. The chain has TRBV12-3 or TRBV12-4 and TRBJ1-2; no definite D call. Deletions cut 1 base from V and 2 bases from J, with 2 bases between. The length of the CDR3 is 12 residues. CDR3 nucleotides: TGTGCCAGCAGTTTAGGGAACTATGGCTACACCTTC. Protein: CASSLGNYGYTF.

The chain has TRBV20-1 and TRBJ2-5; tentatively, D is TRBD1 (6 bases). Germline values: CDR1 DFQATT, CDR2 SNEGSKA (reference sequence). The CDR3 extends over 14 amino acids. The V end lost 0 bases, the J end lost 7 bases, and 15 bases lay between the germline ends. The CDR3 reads CSARDQAGVGTQYF. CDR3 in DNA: TGCAGTGCTAGAGATCAGGCAGGGGTGGGGACCCAGTACTTC.

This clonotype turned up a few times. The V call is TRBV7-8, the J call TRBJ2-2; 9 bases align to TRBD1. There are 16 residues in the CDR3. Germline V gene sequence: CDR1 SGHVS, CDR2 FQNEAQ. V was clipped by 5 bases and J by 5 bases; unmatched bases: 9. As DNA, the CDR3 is TGTGCCAGCAGCAGGAACAGGGGGCTTGGGACCGGGGAGCTGTTTTTT. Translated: CASSRNRGLGTGELFF.

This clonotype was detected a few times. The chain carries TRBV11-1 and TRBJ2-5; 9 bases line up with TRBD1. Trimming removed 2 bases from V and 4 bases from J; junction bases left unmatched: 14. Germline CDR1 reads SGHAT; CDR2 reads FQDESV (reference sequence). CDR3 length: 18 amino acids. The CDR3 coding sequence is TGTGCCAGCAGCTTACGGCGCGTGGTGGGACAGGGAGGAGAGACCCAGTACTTC. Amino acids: CASSLRRVVGQGGETQYF.

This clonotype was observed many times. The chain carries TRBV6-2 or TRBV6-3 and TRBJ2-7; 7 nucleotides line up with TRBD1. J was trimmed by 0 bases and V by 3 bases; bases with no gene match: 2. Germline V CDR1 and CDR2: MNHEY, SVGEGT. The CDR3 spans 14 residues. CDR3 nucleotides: TGTGCCAGCAGTTATGGGACAGACTCCTACGAGCAGTACTTC. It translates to CASSYGTDSYEQYF.

This CDR3 reads CASSLVGNNEKLFF. CDR3 sequence (DNA): TGTGCCAGCAGCTTAGTAGGCAATAATGAAAAACTGTTTTTT. This sequence joins TRBV7-2 and TRBJ1-4; D is unresolved. The CDR3 has 14 residues. V was clipped by 1 base and J by 4 bases, with 7 bases between them. Germline values: CDR1 SGHTA, CDR2 FQGNSA.

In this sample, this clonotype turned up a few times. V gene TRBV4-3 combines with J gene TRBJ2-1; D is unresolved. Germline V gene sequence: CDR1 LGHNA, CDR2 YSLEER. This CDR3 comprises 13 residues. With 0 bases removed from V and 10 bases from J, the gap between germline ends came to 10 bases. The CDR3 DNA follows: TGCGCCAGCAGCCAAGAGGGGTATCGAGAGCAGTTCTTC. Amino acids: CASSQEGYREQFF.

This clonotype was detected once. CDR3 sequence: CASRKIGGSYNEQFF. Written as DNA, the CDR3 is TGTGCCAGCAGGAAGATAGGGGGCTCCTACAATGAGCAGTTCTTC. The chain is built from TRBV7-2 and TRBJ2-1, with a possible D match to TRBD1 (6 bases). Germline values: CDR1 SGHTA, CDR2 FQGNSA. The CDR3 extends over 15 amino acids. Deletions cut 6 bases from V and 0 bases from J, with 12 bases between.

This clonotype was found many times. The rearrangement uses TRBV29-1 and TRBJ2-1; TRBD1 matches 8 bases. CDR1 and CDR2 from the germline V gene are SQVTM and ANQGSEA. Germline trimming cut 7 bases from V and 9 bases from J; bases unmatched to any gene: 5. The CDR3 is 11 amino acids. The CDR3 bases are TGCAGCGGAAACAGGGGGAGTGAGCAGTTCTTC. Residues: CSGNRGSEQFF.

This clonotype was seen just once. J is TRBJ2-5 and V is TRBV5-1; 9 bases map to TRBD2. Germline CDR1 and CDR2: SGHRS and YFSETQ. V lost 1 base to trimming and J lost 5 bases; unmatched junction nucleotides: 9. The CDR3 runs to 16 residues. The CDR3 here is CASSLTGGGAGETQYF. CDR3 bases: TGCGCCAGCAGCTTGACCGGCGGGGGGGCCGGGGAGACCCAGTACTTC.

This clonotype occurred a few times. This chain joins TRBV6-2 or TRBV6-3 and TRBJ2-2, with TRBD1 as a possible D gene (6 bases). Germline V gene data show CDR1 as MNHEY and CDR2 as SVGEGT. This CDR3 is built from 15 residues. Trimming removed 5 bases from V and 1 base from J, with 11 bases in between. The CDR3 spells CASSTGTMNTGELFF. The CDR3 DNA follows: TGTGCCAGCAGTACCGGGACAATGAACACCGGGGAGCTGTTTTTT.

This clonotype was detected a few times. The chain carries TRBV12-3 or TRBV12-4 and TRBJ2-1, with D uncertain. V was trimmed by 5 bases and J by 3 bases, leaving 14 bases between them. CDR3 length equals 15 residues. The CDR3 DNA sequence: TGTGCCAGCAGTATCTCCCCCCGCTTCTACAATGAGCAGTTCTTC. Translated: CASSISPRFYNEQFF.

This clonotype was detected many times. DNA of the CDR3: TGTGCCAGCAGTTTCAAGGGCCCTACCTACGAGCAGTACTTC. Translated: CASSFKGPTYEQYF. This chain connects TRBV12-3 or TRBV12-4 to TRBJ2-7, with D unclear. Trimming took off 3 bases at V and 2 bases at J, with 11 bases between the two ends. The CDR3 runs 14 residues.

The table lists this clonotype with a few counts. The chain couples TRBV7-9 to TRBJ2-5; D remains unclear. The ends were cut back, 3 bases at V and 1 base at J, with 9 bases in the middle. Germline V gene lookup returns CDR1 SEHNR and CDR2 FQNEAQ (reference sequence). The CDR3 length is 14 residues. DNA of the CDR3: TGTGCCAGCAGCTTTCGCGGAATCCAAGAGACCCAGTACTTC. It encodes CASSFRGIQETQYF.

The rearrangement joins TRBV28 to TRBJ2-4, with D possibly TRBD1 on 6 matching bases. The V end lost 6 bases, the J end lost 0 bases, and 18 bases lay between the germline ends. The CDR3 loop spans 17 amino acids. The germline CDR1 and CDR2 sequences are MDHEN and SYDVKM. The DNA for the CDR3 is TGTGCCAGCAGGAACTCGGGACACCCCTTAGCCAAAAACATTCAGTACTTC. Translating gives CASRNSGHPLAKNIQYF.